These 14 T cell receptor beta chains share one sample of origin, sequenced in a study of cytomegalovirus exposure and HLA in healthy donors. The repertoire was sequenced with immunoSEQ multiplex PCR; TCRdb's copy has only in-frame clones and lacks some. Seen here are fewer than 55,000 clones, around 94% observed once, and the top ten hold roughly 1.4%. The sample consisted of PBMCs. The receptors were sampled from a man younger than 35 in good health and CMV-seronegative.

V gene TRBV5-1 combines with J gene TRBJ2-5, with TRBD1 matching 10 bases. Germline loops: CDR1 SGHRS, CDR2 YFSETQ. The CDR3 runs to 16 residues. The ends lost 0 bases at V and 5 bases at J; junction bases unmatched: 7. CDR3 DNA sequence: TGCGCCAGCAGCTTGGCCGGGACAGGGGTTTGGGAGACCCAGTACTTC. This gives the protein CASSLAGTGVWETQYF.

The CDR3 reads CASSSYRDGYTF. CDR3 nucleotides: TGTGCCAGCAGCTCATACAGGGATGGCTACACCTTC. This chain joins TRBV5-4 and TRBJ1-2; tentatively, D is TRBD1 (6 bases). Trimming left V 3 bases short and J 6 bases short, with 9 bases between. Germline CDR1 is SGHNT and CDR2 is YYREEE (reference sequence). The CDR3 extends over 12 amino acids.

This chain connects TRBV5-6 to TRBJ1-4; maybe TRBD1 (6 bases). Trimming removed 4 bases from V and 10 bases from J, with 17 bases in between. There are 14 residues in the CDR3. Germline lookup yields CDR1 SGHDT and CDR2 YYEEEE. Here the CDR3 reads CASSPGAGDGKLFF. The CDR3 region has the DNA TGTGCCAGCAGCCCCGGGGCAGGGGACGGAAAACTGTTTTTT.

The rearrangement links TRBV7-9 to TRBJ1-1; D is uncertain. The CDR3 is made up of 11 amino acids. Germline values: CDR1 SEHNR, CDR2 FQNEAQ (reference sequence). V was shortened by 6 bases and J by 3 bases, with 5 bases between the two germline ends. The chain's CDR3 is CASSPDTEAFF. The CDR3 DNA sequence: TGTGCCAGCAGTCCAGACACTGAAGCTTTCTTT.

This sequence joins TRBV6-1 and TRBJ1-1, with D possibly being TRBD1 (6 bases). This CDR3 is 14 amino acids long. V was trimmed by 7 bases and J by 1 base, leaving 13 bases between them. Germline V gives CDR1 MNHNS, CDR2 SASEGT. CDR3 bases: TGTGCCAGCAAGGTCAGGGGCGAGAACACTGAAGCTTTCTTT. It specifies CASKVRGENTEAFF.

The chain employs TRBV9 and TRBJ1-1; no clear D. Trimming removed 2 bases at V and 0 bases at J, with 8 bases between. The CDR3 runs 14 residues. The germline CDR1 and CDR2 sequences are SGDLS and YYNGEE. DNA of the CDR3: TGTGCCAGCAGCGTTTTGGCCATGAACACTGAAGCTTTCTTT. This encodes CASSVLAMNTEAFF. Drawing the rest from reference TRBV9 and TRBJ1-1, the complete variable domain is DSGVTQTPKHLITATGQRVTLRCSPRSGDLSVYWYQQSLDQGLQFLIQYYNGEERAKGNILERFSAQQFPDLHSELNLSSLELGDSALYFCASSVLAMNTEAFFGQGTRLTVV.

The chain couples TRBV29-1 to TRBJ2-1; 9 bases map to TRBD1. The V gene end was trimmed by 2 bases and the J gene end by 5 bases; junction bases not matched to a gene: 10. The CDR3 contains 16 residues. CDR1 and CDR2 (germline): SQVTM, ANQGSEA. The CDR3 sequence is CSVEPLQGAADNEQFF. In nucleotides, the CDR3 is TGCAGCGTTGAACCCTTACAGGGGGCAGCGGACAATGAGCAGTTCTTC.

The CDR3 here is CASSLDRSYTEAFF. CDR3 sequence (DNA): TGCGCCAGCAGCTTGGACAGGAGCTACACTGAAGCTTTCTTT. V gene TRBV5-1 combines with J gene TRBJ1-1; D might be TRBD1 (5 bases). The CDR3 extends over 14 amino acids. CDR1 and CDR2 (germline): SGHRS, YFSETQ. V shed 0 bases and J shed 3 bases, with 9 bases lying between them.

CDR3 amino acids: CSVEGSAGNAYNEQFF. CDR3 DNA: TGCAGCGTTGAAGGCAGCGCTGGTAACGCCTACAATGAGCAGTTCTTC. The gene calls are TRBV29-1 and TRBJ2-1; the D is unclear. The CDR3 is made up of 16 amino acids. Germline values: CDR1 SQVTM, CDR2 ANQGSEA. V dropped 1 base and J dropped 2 bases, with 15 bases sitting between them.

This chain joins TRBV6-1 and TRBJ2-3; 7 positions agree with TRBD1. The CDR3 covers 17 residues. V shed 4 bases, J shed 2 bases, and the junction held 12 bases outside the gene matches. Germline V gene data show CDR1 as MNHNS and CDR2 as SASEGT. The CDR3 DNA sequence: TGTGCCAGCAGTGTACGGGACAGCTACCTTCCCACAGATACGCAGTATTTT. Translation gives CASSVRDSYLPTDTQYF.

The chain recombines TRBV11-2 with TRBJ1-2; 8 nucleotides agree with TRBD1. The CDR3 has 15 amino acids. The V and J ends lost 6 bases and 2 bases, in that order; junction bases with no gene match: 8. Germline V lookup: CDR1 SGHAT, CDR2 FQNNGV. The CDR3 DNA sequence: TGTGCCAGCAGTCAGACAGGGGAGGACAACTATGGCTACACCTTC. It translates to CASSQTGEDNYGYTF.

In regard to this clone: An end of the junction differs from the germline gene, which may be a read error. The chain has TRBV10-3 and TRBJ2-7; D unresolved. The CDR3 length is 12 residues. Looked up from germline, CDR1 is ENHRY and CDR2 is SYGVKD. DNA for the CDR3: TGTGCCATCAGTGAGTTCGCGGTTGACCTCCACTTC. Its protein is CAISEFAVDLHF.

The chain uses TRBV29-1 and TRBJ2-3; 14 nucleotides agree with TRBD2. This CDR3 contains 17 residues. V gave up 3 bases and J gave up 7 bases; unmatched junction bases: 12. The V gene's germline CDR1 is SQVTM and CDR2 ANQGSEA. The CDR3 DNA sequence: TGCAGCGTTGATTGGTGGGGGACTAGCGGGAGTCAAAATACGCAGTATTTT. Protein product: CSVDWWGTSGSQNTQYF.

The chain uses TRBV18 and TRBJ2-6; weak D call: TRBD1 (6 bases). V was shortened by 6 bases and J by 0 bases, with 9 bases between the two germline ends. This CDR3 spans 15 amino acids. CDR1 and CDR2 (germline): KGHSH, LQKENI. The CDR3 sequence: CASSVGASGANVLTF. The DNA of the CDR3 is TGTGCCAGCTCGGTGGGGGCCTCTGGGGCCAACGTCCTGACTTTC.